This entry is about one T cell receptor beta chain. What it binds is unknown. The data were obtained in a study of shared clonotypes between healthy human individuals. Study results and caveats: Estimated clonotype richness was generally higher in naive than memory subsets. Clonotype sharing across a few donors was observed for 5% to 6.5% of naive CD4 clonotypes.

Produced via immunoSEQ multiplex PCR; TCRdb's table is partial and in-frame only. The sample has more than 2 million clones, just under 95% seen once. The V gene's germline CDR1 is SGHRS and CDR2 YFSETQ. Trimming removed 4 bases from V and 6 bases from J; junction bases left unmatched: 13. The CDR3 length is 16 residues. Positively selected for CCR7, the CD45RO-negative cells used as naive CD8 cells excluded terminally differentiated effector memory CD45RA+ cells. The receptor comes from a man aged 18 to 35 in good health. Some clones in this sample may be carry-over from other donors' samples. The sequenced sample consisted of naive CD8+ T cells from PBMCs. The chain is built from TRBV5-1 and TRBJ2-1, with 7 nucleotides matching TRBD2. The DNA of the CDR3 is TGCGCCAGCAGCCCAACCTCGCGGGAGAGACCCAATGAGCAGTTCTTC. Its translation: CASSPTSRERPNEQFF.